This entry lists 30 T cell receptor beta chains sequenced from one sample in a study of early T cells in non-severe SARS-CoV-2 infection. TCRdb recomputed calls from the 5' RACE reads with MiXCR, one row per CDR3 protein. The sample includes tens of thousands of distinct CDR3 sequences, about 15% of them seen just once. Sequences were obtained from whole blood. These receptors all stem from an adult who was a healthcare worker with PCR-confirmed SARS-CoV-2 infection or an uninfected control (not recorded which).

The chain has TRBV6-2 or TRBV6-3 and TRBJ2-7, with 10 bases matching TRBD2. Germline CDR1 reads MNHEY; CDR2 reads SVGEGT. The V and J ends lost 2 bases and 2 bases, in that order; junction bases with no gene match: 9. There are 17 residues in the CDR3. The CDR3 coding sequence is TGTGCCAGCAGTTACACGATATCTAGCGGGAGCACCTACGAGCAGTACTTC. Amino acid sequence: CASSYTISSGSTYEQYF.

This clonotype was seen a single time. The CDR3 loop reads CASSFGSTIYF. CDR3 nucleotides: TGTGCCAGCAGTTTCGGTTCCACCATATATTTT. V gene TRBV12-3 or TRBV12-4 combines with J gene TRBJ1-3; D uncertain. With 3 bases removed from V and 9 bases from J, the gap between germline ends came to 6 bases. The CDR3 runs to 11 residues.

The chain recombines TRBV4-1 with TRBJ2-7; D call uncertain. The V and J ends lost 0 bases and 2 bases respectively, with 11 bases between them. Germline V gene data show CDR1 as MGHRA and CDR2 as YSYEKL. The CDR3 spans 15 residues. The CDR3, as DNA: TGCGCCAGCAGCCAAGATCACCCTTTAACCTACGAGCAGTACTTC. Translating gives CASSQDHPLTYEQYF.

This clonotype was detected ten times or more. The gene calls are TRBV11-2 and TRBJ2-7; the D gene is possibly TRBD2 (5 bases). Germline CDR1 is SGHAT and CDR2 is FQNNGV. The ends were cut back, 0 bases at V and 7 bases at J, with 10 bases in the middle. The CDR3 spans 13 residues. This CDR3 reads CASSLDLSGEQYF. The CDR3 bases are TGTGCCAGCAGCTTAGATCTTTCGGGAGAGCAGTACTTC. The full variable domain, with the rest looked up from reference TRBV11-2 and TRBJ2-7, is EAGVAQSPRYKIIEKRQSVAFWCNPISGHATLYWYQQILGQGPKLLIQFQNNGVVDDSQLPKDRFSAERLKGVDSTLKIQPAKLEDSAVYLCASSLDLSGEQYFGPGTRLTVT.

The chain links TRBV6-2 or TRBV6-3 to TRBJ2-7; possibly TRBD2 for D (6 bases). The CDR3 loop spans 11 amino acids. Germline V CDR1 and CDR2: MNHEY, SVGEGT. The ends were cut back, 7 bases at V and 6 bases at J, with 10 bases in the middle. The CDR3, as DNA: TGTGCCAGCACGGGAGCCGCCGAGCAGTACTTC. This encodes CASTGAAEQYF.

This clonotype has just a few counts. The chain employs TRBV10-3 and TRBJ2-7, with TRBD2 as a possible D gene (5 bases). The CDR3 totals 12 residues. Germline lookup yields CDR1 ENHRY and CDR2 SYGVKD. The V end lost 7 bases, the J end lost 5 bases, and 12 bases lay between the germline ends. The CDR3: CAIIRVGDEQYF. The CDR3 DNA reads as TGTGCCATCATTCGGGTCGGGGACGAGCAGTACTTC.

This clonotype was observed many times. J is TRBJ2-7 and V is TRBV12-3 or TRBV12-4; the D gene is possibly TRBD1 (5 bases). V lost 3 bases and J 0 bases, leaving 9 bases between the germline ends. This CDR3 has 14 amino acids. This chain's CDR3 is CASSLRGHSYEQYF. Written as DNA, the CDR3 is TGTGCCAGCAGTTTGAGAGGACACTCCTACGAGCAGTACTTC.

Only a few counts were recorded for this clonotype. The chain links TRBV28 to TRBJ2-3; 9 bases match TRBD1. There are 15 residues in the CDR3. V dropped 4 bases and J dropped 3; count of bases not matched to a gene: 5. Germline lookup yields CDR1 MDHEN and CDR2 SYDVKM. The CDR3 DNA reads TGTGCCAGCAGTTCTCCGGGACAGGGTACAGATACGCAGTATTTT. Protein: CASSSPGQGTDTQYF.

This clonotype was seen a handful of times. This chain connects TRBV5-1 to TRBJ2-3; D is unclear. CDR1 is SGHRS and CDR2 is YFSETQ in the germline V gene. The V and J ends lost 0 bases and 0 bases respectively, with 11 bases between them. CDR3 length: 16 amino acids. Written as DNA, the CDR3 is TGCGCCAGCAGCTTGGCCAGCGTGACGAGCACAGATACGCAGTATTTT. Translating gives CASSLASVTSTDTQYF.

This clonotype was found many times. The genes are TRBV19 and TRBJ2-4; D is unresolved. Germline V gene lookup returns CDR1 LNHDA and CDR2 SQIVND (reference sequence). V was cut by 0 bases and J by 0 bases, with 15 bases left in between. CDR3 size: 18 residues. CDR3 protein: CASSIEVWNLLAKNIQYF. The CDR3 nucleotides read TGTGCCAGTAGTATAGAAGTCTGGAACTTACTAGCCAAAAACATTCAGTACTTC.

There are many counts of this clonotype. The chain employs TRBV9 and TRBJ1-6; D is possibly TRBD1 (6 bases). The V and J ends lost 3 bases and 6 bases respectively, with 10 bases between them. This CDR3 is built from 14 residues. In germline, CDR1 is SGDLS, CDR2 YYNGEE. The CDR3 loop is CASSARDTNSPLHF. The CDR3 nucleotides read TGTGCCAGCAGCGCCCGGGACACTAATTCACCCCTCCACTTT.

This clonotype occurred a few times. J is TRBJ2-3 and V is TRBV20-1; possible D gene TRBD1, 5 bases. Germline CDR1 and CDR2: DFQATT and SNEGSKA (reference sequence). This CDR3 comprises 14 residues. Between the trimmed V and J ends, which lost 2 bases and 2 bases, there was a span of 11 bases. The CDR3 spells CSARTAGITDTQYF. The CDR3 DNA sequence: TGCAGTGCTAGAACGGCAGGGATCACAGATACGCAGTATTTT.

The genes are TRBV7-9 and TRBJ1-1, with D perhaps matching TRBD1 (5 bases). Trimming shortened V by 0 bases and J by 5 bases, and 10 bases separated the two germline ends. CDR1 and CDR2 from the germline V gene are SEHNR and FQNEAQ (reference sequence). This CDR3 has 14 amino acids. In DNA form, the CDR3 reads TGTGCCAGCAGCTTAGCCAGGGCTATGACTGAAGCTTTCTTT. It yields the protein CASSLARAMTEAFF.

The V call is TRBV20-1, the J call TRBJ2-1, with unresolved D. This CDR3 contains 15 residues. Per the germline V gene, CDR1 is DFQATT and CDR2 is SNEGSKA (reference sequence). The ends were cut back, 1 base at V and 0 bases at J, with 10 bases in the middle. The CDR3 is CSARVTRSSYNEQFF. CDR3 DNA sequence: TGCAGTGCTAGAGTAACTCGTAGCTCCTACAATGAGCAGTTCTTC.

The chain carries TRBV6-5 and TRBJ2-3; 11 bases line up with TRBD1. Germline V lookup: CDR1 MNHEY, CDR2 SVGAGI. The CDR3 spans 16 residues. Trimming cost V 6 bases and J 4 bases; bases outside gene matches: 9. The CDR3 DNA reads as TGTGCCAGCAGACCCCCGGGACAGGGGGTCGCAGATACGCAGTATTTT. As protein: CASRPPGQGVADTQYF.

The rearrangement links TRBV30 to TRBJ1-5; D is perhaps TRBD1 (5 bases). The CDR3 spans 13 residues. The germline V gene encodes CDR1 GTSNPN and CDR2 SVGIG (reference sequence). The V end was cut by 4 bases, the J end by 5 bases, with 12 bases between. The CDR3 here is CAWTPGAYQPQHF. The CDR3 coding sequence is TGTGCCTGGACCCCTGGGGCCTATCAGCCCCAGCATTTT.

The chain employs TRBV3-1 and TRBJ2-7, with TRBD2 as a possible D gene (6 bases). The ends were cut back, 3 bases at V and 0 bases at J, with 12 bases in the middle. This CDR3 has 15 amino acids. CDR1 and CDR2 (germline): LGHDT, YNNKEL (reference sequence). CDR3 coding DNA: TGTGCCAGCAGCCAGTTACCCGGGAGCTCCTACGAGCAGTACTTC. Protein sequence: CASSQLPGSSYEQYF.

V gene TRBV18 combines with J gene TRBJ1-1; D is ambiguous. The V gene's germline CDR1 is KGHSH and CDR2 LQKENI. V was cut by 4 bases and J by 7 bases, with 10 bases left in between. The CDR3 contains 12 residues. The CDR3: CASSRKELEAFF. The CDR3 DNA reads TGTGCCAGCTCACGGAAAGAGCTTGAAGCTTTCTTT.

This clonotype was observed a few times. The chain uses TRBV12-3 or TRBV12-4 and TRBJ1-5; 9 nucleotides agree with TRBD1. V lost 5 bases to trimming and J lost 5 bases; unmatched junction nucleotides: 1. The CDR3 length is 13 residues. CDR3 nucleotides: TGTGCCAGCAGTGGACAGGGGTATCAGCCCCAGCATTTT. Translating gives CASSGQGYQPQHF.

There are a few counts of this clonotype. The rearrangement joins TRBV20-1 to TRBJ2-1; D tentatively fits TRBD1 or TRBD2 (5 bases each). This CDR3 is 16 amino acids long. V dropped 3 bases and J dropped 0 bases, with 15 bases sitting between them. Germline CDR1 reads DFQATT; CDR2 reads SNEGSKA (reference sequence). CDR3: CSARGTRLLSYNEQFF. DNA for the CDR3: TGCAGTGCTAGGGGGACCCGACTCCTCTCCTACAATGAGCAGTTCTTC.

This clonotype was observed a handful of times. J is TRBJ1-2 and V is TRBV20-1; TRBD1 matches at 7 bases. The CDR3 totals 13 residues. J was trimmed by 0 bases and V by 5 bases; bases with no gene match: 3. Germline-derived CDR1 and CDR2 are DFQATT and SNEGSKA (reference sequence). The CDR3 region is CSAGQDTNYGYTF. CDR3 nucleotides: TGCAGTGCTGGACAGGACACTAACTATGGCTACACCTTC.

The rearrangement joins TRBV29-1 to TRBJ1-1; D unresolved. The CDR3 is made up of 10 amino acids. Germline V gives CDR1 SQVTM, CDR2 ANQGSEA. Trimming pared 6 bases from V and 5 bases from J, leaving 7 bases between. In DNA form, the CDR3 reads TGCAGCGTCGGGAGGACTGAAGCTTTCTTT. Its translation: CSVGRTEAFF.

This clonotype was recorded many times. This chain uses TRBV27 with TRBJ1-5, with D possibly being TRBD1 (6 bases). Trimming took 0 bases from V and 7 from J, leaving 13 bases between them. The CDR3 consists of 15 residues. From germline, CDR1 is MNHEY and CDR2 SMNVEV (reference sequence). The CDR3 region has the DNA TGTGCCAGCAGTTTATCACAGGGAGGTGAACAGCCCCAGCATTTT. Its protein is CASSLSQGGEQPQHF.

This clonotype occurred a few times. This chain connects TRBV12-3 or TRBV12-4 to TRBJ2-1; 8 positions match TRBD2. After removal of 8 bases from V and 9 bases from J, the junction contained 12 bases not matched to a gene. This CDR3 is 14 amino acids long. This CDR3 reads CASSPPGLVGEQFF. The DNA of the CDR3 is TGTGCCAGCTCCCCTCCGGGACTAGTCGGTGAGCAGTTCTTC.

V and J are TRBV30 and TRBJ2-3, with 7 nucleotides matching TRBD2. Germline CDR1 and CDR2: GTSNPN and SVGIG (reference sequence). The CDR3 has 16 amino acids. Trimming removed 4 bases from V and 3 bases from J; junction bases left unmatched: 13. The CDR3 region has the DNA TGTGCCTGGATACCCGGTATGACGCGGGAGACAGATACGCAGTATTTT. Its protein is CAWIPGMTRETDTQYF.

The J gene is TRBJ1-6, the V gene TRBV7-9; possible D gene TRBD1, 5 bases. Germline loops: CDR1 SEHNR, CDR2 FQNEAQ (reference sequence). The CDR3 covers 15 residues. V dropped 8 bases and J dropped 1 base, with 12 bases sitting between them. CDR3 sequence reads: CASGPQGSYNSPLHF. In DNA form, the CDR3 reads TGTGCCAGCGGTCCTCAGGGATCCTATAATTCACCCCTCCACTTT.

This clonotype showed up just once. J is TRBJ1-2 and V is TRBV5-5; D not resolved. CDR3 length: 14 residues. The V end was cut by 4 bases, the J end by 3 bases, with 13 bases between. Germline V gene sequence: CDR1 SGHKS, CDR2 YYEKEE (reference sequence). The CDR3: CASSRRIGDYGYTF. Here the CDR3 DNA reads TGTGCCAGCAGCCGGAGGATCGGGGACTATGGCTACACCTTC. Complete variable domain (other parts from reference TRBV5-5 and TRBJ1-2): DAGVTQSPTHLIKTRGQQVTLRCSPISGHKSVSWYQQVLGQGPQFIFQYYEKEERGRGNFPDRFSARQFPNYSSELNVNALLLGDSALYLCASSRRIGDYGYTFGSGTRLTVV.

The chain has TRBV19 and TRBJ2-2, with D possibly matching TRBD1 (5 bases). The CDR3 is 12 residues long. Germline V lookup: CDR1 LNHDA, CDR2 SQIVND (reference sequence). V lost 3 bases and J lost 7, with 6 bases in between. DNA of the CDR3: TGTGCCAGTAGTATTCAGGGCGGGGAGCTGTTTTTT. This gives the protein CASSIQGGELFF.

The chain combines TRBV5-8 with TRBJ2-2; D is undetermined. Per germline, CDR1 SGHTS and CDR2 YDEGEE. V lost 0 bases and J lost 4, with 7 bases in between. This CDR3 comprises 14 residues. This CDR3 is CASSLEDATGELFF. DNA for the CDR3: TGTGCCAGCAGCTTGGAGGACGCCACCGGGGAGCTGTTTTTT.

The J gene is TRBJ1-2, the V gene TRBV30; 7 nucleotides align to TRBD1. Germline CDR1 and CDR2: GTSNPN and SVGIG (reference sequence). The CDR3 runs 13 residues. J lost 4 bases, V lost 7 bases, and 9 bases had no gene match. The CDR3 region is CASEPGTAYGYTF. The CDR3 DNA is TGTGCCTCGGAGCCGGGGACAGCCTATGGCTACACCTTC.